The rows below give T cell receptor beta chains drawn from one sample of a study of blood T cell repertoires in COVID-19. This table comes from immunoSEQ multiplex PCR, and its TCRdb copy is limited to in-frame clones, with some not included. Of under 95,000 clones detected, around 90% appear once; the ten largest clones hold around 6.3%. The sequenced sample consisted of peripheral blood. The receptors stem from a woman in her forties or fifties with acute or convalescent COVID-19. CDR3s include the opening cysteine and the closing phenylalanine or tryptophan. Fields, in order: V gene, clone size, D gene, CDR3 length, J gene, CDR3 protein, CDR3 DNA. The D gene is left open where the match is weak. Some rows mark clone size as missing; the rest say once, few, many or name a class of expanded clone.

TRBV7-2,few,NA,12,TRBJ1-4,CASSSPGGKLFF,TGTGCCAGCAGCTCCCCCGGGGGGAAACTGTTTTTT
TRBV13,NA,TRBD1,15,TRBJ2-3,CASSAGTGGTDTQYF,TGTGCCAGCAGCGCCGGGACAGGGGGCACAGATACGCAGTATTTT
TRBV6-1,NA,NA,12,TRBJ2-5,CASSEGGGTQYF,TGTGCCAGCAGTGAAGGGGGAGGGACCCAGTACTTC
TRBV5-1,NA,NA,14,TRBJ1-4,CASSWTVSNEKLFF,TGCGCCAGCAGCTGGACAGTGTCTAATGAAAAACTGTTTTTT
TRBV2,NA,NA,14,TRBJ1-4,CASSDRDPGEKLFF,TGTGCCAGCAGTGACAGGGATCCAGGTGAAAAACTGTTTTTT
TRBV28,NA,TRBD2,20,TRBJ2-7,CASSLTLIPGLAGPVGEQYF,TGTGCCAGCAGCTTGACACTGATCCCGGGACTAGCGGGACCCGTGGGCGAGCAGTACTTC
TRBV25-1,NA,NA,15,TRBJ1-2,CASSEVEAPSKGYTF,TGTGCCAGCAGTGAAGTGGAGGCCCCATCAAAGGGCTACACCTTC
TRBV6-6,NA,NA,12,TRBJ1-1,CASSYSRAEAFF,TGTGCCAGCAGTTACTCGAGGGCTGAAGCTTTCTTT
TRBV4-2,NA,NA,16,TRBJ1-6,CASREKPGQGRSPLHF,TGTGCCAGCAGGGAAAAGCCGGGACAAGGACGGTCACCCCTCCACTTT
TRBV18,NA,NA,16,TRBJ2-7,CASSPRTGGFGDEQYF,TGTGCCAGCTCACCAAGGACCGGGGGTTTCGGCGACGAGCAGTACTTC
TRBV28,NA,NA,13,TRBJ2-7,CASSPGSNYEQYF,TGTGCCAGCTCACCCGGGTCTAACTACGAGCAGTACTTC
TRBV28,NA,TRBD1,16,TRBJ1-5,CASIPGGRGLNQPQHF,TGTGCCAGCATTCCGGGAGGCAGGGGGCTCAATCAGCCCCAGCATTTT
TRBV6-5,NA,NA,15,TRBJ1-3,CASSREGGSGNTIYF,TGTGCCAGCTCCCGGGAGGGGGGAAGTGGAAACACCATATATTTT
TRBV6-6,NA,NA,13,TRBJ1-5,CASSYGRDQPQHF,TGTGCCAGCAGTTATGGCAGGGATCAGCCCCAGCATTTT
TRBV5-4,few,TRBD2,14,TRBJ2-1,CASSFLAGGNEQFF,TGTGCCAGCAGCTTTTTAGCGGGGGGGAATGAGCAGTTCTTC
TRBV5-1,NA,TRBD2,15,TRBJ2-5,CASSLTAGGGETQYF,TGCGCCAGCAGCTTGACAGCGGGGGGTGGAGAGACCCAGTACTTC
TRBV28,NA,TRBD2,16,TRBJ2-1,CASMESGRGRYNEQFF,TGTGCCAGCATGGAAAGCGGGAGAGGTCGGTACAATGAGCAGTTCTTC
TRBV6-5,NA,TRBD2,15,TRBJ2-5,CASTKGGTTTTPQYF,TGTGCCAGCACCAAAGGCGGGACTACCACAACCCCCCAGTACTTC
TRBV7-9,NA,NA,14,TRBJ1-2,CASSAGGVVYGYTF,TGTGCCAGCAGTGCCGGGGGGGTCGTCTATGGCTACACCTTC
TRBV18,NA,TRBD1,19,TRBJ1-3,CASSPPIPLQGRQGNTIYF,TGTGCCAGCTCACCTCCGATACCACTACAGGGGCGACAAGGAAACACCATATATTTT
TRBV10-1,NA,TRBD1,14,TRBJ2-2,CASSRDRGTGELFF,TGCGCCAGCAGCCGGGACAGGGGCACCGGGGAGCTGTTTTTT
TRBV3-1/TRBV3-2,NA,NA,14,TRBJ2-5,CASSQAGPGETQYF,TGTGCCAGCAGCCAAGCAGGCCCTGGAGAGACCCAGTACTTC
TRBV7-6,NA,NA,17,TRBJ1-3,CASSLRSSGEGGNTIYF,TGTGCCAGCAGCCTTAGAAGTTCAGGGGAAGGTGGAAACACCATATATTTT
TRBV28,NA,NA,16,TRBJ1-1,CASSLEGAAMNTEAFF,TGTGCCAGCAGTTTAGAAGGGGCGGCCATGAACACTGAAGCTTTCTTT
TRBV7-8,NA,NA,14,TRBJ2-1,CASSLANRVAEQFF,TGTGCCAGCAGCTTAGCAAACAGGGTAGCTGAGCAGTTCTTC
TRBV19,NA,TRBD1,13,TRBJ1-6,CASAGQGHSPLHF,TGTGCCAGCGCAGGACAGGGACATTCACCCCTCCACTTT
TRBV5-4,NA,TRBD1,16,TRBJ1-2,CASSLVGQGTNYGYTF,TGTGCCAGCAGCTTGGTGGGACAGGGGACTAACTATGGCTACACCTTC
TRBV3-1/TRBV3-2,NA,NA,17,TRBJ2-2,CASSPPPGHTLYGELFF,TGTGCCAGCAGCCCCCCCCCGGGACACACCTTGTACGGGGAGCTGTTTTTT
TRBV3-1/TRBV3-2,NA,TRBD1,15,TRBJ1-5,CASSQDTGVNQPQHF,TGTGCCAGCAGCCAAGATACAGGGGTCAATCAGCCCCAGCATTTT
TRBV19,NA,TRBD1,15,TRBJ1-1,CASRPIDRGSTEAFF,TGTGCCAGTAGGCCAATCGACAGGGGAAGCACTGAAGCTTTCTTT
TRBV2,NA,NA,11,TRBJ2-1,CARREDNEQFF,TGTGCCAGACGGGAAGACAATGAGCAGTTCTTC
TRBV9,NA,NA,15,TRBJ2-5,CASSVWESIQETQYF,TGTGCCAGCAGCGTATGGGAGTCGATCCAAGAGACCCAGTACTTC
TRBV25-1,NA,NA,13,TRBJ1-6,CASSEQGKSPLHF,TGTGCCAGCAGTGAACAGGGCAAATCACCCCTCCACTTT
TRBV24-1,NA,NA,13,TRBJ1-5,CATSGGSNQPQHF,TGTGCCACCAGTGGAGGTAGCAATCAGCCCCAGCATTTT
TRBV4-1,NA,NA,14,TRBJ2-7,CASSLISPGDEQYF,TGCGCCAGCAGCCTAATTTCCCCGGGGGACGAGCAGTACTTC
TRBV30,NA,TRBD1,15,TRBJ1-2,CAWSELDRDIYGYTF,TGTGCCTGGAGCGAACTGGACAGGGATATTTATGGCTACACCTTC
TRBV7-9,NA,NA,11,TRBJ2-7,CASSPSYEQYF,TGTGCCAGCAGCCCTTCCTACGAGCAGTACTTC
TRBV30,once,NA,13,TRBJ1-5,CAWSVQIHQPQHF,TGTGCCTGGAGTGTACAGATACATCAGCCCCAGCATTTT
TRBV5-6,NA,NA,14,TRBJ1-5,CASSTAANYQPQHF,TGTGCCAGCAGCACGGCGGCAAATTATCAGCCCCAGCATTTT
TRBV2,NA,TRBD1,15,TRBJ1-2,CASWIGTGGGYGYTF,TGTGCCAGCTGGATTGGGACAGGGGGCGGCTATGGCTACACCTTC